These 17 T cell receptor beta chains share one sample of origin, sequenced in a study of Ad26.COV2.S vaccination and SARS-CoV-2 variants (dated by TCRdb to 2020 to 2023). Libraries were made using the immunoSEQ multiplex PCR assay. As stored in TCRdb, this immuneACCESS dataset retains in-frame rearrangements with V and J assigned. A fraction of the clones does not appear; measured against another copy, unresolved V genes explain less than half of the discrepancy, and the remainder lacks a known reason. The sample table holds around 370,000 clones, of which approximately 81% were seen once. 3% to 4% of the sample rests with the top ten. Per the publication, the treatment or condition label means: 15 to 20 received Ad26.COV2.S at low or high dose, single or two shots; roughly five received placebo; per-sample allocation not given. For vaccine and placebo recipients, repertoires were sequenced using samples collected on day 63 after the first injection.

The sample in question was peripheral blood, obtained in a trial of Ad26.COV2.S vaccine versus placebo. The receptors originated from a person aged 18-65 years who received the Ad26.COV2.S COVID-19 vaccine or a placebo.

The chain employs TRBV7-9 and TRBJ2-1; the match to TRBD2 covers 7 bases. V dropped 2 bases and J dropped 4; count of bases not matched to a gene: 5. Germline V gene lookup returns CDR1 SEHNR and CDR2 FQNEAQ (reference sequence). The CDR3 sequence is 15 residues long. CDR3 sequence reads: CASSLWGGQYNEQFF. CDR3 bases: TGTGCCAGCAGCTTATGGGGGGGTCAATACAATGAGCAGTTCTTC. The full variable domain, its missing parts supplied by reference TRBV7-9 and TRBJ2-1, is DTGVSQNPRHKITKRGQNVTFRCDPISEHNRLYWYRQTLGQGPEFLTYFQNEAQLEKSRLLSDRFSAERPKGSFSTLEIQRTEQGDSAMYLCASSLWGGQYNEQFFGPGTRLTVL.

This chain uses TRBV5-4 with TRBJ2-2; possible D gene TRBD1, 5 bases. V lost 2 bases to trimming and J lost 2 bases, with 7 bases between them. Per germline, CDR1 SGHNT and CDR2 YYREEE (reference sequence). There are 14 residues in the CDR3. The CDR3, as DNA: TGTGCCAGCAGCTTCGACAGAAACACCGGGGAGCTGTTTTTT. Translated, it gives CASSFDRNTGELFF.

CDR3 nucleotide sequence: TGTGCCAGCAGTGAACTTTTGGCGGGAGCGGAGACCCAGTACTTC. Translation: CASSELLAGAETQYF. The chain recombines TRBV2 with TRBJ2-5; 7 bases match TRBD2. Germline CDR1 reads SNHLY; CDR2 reads FYNNEI. V was pared by 2 bases and J by 5 bases, with 8 bases of the junction left unmatched. This CDR3 region has 15 residues.

Remarks on this clone: The junction departs from the called germline gene at one end, perhaps through a read error. The chain joins TRBV7-7 to TRBJ2-5; D may be TRBD2 (6 bases). The germline CDR1 and CDR2 sequences are SSHAT and FNYEAQ (reference sequence). CDR3 length: 15 residues. The CDR3 here is CASSLGEVGHETQYF. The DNA of the CDR3 is TGTGCTAGCAGCTTGGGGGAGGTAGGGCACGAGACCCAGTACTTC.

The chain recombines TRBV18 with TRBJ1-1; no firm D call. Germline values: CDR1 KGHSH, CDR2 LQKENI. The CDR3 totals 15 residues. Between the trimmed V and J ends, which lost 5 bases and 3 bases, there was a span of 16 bases. CDR3 in amino acids: CASSSIVVQDTEAFF. The CDR3 region has the DNA TGTGCCAGCTCATCCATCGTAGTTCAGGACACTGAAGCTTTCTTT.

This chain joins TRBV20-1 and TRBJ2-2; 7 nucleotides agree with TRBD1. This CDR3 contains 13 residues. CDR1 and CDR2 (germline): DFQATT, SNEGSKA (reference sequence). V lost 3 bases and J lost 10; bases outside the gene matches: 8. The CDR3 loop reads CSASDRDGEELFF. The CDR3 DNA sequence: TGCAGTGCTAGTGACAGGGATGGGGAGGAGCTGTTTTTT.

The rearrangement uses TRBV11-3 and TRBJ2-5, with TRBD2 identical over 7 bases. J lost 5 bases, V lost 5 bases, and 5 bases had no gene match. Per the germline V gene, CDR1 is SGHNT and CDR2 is YENEEA. The CDR3 has 13 amino acids. CDR3 DNA sequence: TGTGCCAGCAGCCGACGGGGAGGGGAGACCCAGTACTTC. It specifies CASSRRGGETQYF.

The gene calls are TRBV11-2 and TRBJ1-3; TRBD1 is a possible D gene (6 bases). This CDR3 contains 15 residues. Trimming shortened V by 9 bases and J by 0 bases, and 15 bases separated the two germline ends. CDR1 SGHAT and CDR2 FQNNGV come from the germline V gene. The CDR3 region is CASSQGFTSGNTIYF. The DNA for the CDR3 is TGTGCCAGTTCTCAGGGGTTCACCTCTGGAAACACCATATATTTT.

The chain employs TRBV7-2 and TRBJ2-3; tentative D call: TRBD2 (6 bases). Germline CDR1 and CDR2: SGHTA and FQGNSA. This CDR3 contains 14 residues. V was shortened by 3 bases and J by 2 bases, with 9 bases between the two germline ends. DNA for the CDR3: TGTGCCAGCAGCTTGGGACTTACCACAGATACGCAGTATTTT. Translated, it gives CASSLGLTTDTQYF.

V is TRBV28 and J is TRBJ2-7; TRBD1 or TRBD2 may be the D gene (5 bases each). Deletions cut 7 bases from V and 4 bases from J, with 20 bases between. The germline gives CDR1 MDHEN, CDR2 SYDVKM. This CDR3 region has 15 residues. Here the CDR3 reads CASTHGTGVGYEQYF. Written as DNA, the CDR3 is TGTGCCAGCACCCATGGGACCGGGGTAGGATACGAGCAGTACTTC.

This clone has at least ten counts. This chain links TRBV5-4 with TRBJ1-2, with no clear D. V dropped 2 bases and J dropped 2 bases, with 10 bases sitting between them. The CDR3 runs to 14 residues. Looked up from germline, CDR1 is SGHNT and CDR2 is YYREEE (reference sequence). CDR3 protein: CASSLPGGNYGYTF. In DNA form, the CDR3 reads TGTGCCAGCAGCTTACCGGGAGGAAACTATGGCTACACCTTC.

V and J are TRBV4-1 and TRBJ1-1; D ambiguous. V was pared by 3 bases and J by 5 bases, with 10 bases between. CDR3 length: 13 amino acids. In germline, CDR1 is MGHRA, CDR2 YSYEKL. The CDR3 nucleotides are TGCGCCAGCAGCCAGTCACCGGGGACTGAAGCTTTCTTT. This encodes CASSQSPGTEAFF.

This chain links TRBV7-2 with TRBJ2-4; possibly TRBD2 for D (7 bases). V was pared by 5 bases and J by 16 bases, with 18 bases between. This CDR3 has 12 residues. Germline CDR1 SGHTA, CDR2 FQGNSA. CDR3 nucleotide sequence: TGTGCCAGCAGCGAAGGGGGGGGACTGATCTACTTC. The encoded protein is CASSEGGGLIYF.

This clone was counted once. The gene calls are TRBV19 and TRBJ2-5, with 8 bases identical to TRBD2. CDR1 and CDR2 from the germline V gene are LNHDA and SQIVND (reference sequence). CDR3 length equals 15 residues. Trimming removed 3 bases from V and 2 bases from J; junction bases left unmatched: 5. As DNA, the CDR3 is TGTGCCAGTAGTATTAGAGCGGGGGCACAAGAGACCCAGTACTTC. This translates into CASSIRAGAQETQYF.

This sequence joins TRBV2 and TRBJ2-5, with D hard to call. Germline loops: CDR1 SNHLY, CDR2 FYNNEI. The CDR3 consists of 15 residues. V lost 8 bases to trimming and J lost 5 bases, with 21 bases between them. The CDR3 DNA reads as TGTGCCAGCCGGGCGGCGTACCCAACCTGGGAGACCCAGTACTTC. As protein: CASRAAYPTWETQYF.

The CDR3 sequence is CASSRQGQEPYYGYTF. The CDR3 nucleotides are TGCGCCAGCAGCCGGCAGGGACAGGAGCCCTACTATGGCTACACCTTC. The J gene is TRBJ1-2, the V gene TRBV4-3, with 8 bases identical to TRBD1. CDR3 length: 16 amino acids. Germline loops: CDR1 LGHNA, CDR2 YSLEER. V was pared by 4 bases and J by 3 bases, with 10 bases of the junction left unmatched.

This chain uses TRBV18 with TRBJ2-5; 7 positions agree with TRBD1. Losses at the gene ends were 2 bases for V and 2 bases for J; bases not matched to a gene: 8. Germline lookup yields CDR1 KGHSH and CDR2 LQKENI. The CDR3 consists of 16 residues. CDR3 sequence: CASSPVTGVAQETQYF. CDR3 DNA: TGTGCCAGCTCACCAGTTACAGGGGTGGCACAAGAGACCCAGTACTTC.